One and the same sample provided the 28 T cell receptor beta chains below, sequenced in a study of shared clonotypes between healthy human individuals (TCRdb year 2020). To prepare the library, the immunoSEQ multiplex PCR assay was applied. The table was pulled from immuneACCESS by TCRdb, which kept in-frame rearrangements only. Such tables lose some clones; where checked, under half of the loss comes from unresolved V genes, and the rest has no known cause. For this sample there are over a million clones; around three quarters appear just once. The ten largest make up around 0.61% of the sample. Sequenced: memory CD4+ T cells from PBMCs. Read against the paper, the sample's cell subset or site label means: CD45RA-negative fraction. Receptor source: a man aged 18 to 30 in good health. Some clones in this sample may be carry-over from other donors' samples.

Points on this clone: A clone one base away is much larger, so this may be a read error. The identical CDR3 is also encoded by other nucleotide sequences in the sample. The chain couples TRBV10-3 to TRBJ2-7, with TRBD1 matching over 9 bases. This CDR3 region has 12 residues. The trim removed 10 bases at V and 2 bases at J, leaving 3 bases unmatched. Germline V gene data show CDR1 as ENHRY and CDR2 as SYGVKD. CDR3 sequence: CATGTGTYEQYF. The CDR3, as DNA: TGTGCCACCGGGACAGGGACCTACGAGCAGTACTTC.

The chain has TRBV28 and TRBJ2-1; D call uncertain. From germline, CDR1 is MDHEN and CDR2 SYDVKM. Trimming left V 5 bases short and J 8 bases short, with 22 bases between. The length of the CDR3 is 16 residues. CDR3 bases: TGTGCCAGCAGTAGCACCGGACGAGGTTCCTTCCATGAGCAGTTCTTC. Translation: CASSSTGRGSFHEQFF.

V and J are TRBV19 and TRBJ1-5; D gene ambiguous. There are 14 residues in the CDR3. The germline gives CDR1 LNHDA, CDR2 SQIVND (reference sequence). Trimming shortened V by 6 bases and J by 3 bases, and 12 bases separated the two germline ends. In nucleotides, the CDR3 is TGTGCCAGTAGAGTTAAACAGCCCAATCAGCCCCAGCATTTT. Its translation: CASRVKQPNQPQHF.

Turning to this clone: The sample has other DNA sequences that encode this CDR3 too. The chain recombines TRBV9 with TRBJ2-2; tentatively, D is TRBD2 (5 bases). The ends were cut back, 0 bases at V and 5 bases at J, with 14 bases in the middle. The CDR3 consists of 16 residues. Germline V CDR1 and CDR2: SGDLS, YYNGEE. In DNA, the CDR3 is TGTGCCAGCAGCGTAGGACTAACTGGTTTAACCGGGGAGCTGTTTTTT. This sequence encodes CASSVGLTGLTGELFF.

The rearrangement uses TRBV6-1 and TRBJ1-1; unclear D gene. Germline V gene data show CDR1 as MNHNS and CDR2 as SASEGT. V dropped 7 bases and J dropped 0 bases, with 6 bases sitting between them. The CDR3 runs 12 residues. The CDR3 region has the DNA TGTGCCAGCACGAGGTTGAACACTGAAGCTTTCTTT. Amino acid sequence: CASTRLNTEAFF.

This chain links TRBV10-3 with TRBJ2-7; a weak D match, TRBD2 (5 bases). This CDR3 has 18 residues. CDR1 and CDR2 from the germline V gene are ENHRY and SYGVKD. With 0 bases removed from V and 7 bases from J, the gap between germline ends came to 25 bases. DNA of the CDR3: TGTGCCATCAGTGAGTCGGGTTCGGGTGGACTCTTATCGGGGGAGCAGTACTTC. Residues: CAISESGSGGLLSGEQYF.

V gene TRBV5-1 combines with J gene TRBJ2-3; 9 nucleotides line up with TRBD2. Germline CDR1 SGHRS, CDR2 YFSETQ. V lost 4 bases and J lost 2; bases outside the gene matches: 8. The CDR3 is 16 residues long. DNA of the CDR3: TGCGCCAGCAGCCGAGTTAGCGGGAGCATCACAGATACGCAGTATTTT. This gives the protein CASSRVSGSITDTQYF.

Only a few counts were recorded for this clone. Other DNA sequences of this sample code for an identical CDR3. The J gene is TRBJ2-7, the V gene TRBV11-3; 10 bases align to TRBD1. V lost 0 bases to trimming and J lost 4 bases; unmatched junction nucleotides: 3. Per the germline V gene, CDR1 is SGHNT and CDR2 is YENEEA. CDR3 length: 15 amino acids. The CDR3 DNA is TGTGCCAGCAGCTTAGACGGGACAGGGGATTACGAGCAGTACTTC. This codes for CASSLDGTGDYEQYF.

About this clone: A junction boundary mismatches the germline segment, possibly from a read error. The J gene is TRBJ1-1, the V gene TRBV10-2; D uncertain. Per germline, CDR1 WSHSY and CDR2 SAAADI. The CDR3 extends over 13 amino acids. DNA of the CDR3: TGCGCCAGCAAGTCTGGCAGTAACACTGAAGCTCTCTTT. Protein product: CASKSGSNTEALF.

The genes are TRBV28 and TRBJ2-1, with 7 bases aligning to TRBD2. After removal of 4 bases from V and 4 bases from J, the junction contained 7 bases not matched to a gene. The CDR3 runs 15 residues. Germline-derived CDR1 and CDR2 are MDHEN and SYDVKM. The CDR3 protein is CASSSAQRDYNEQFF. The CDR3, as DNA: TGTGCCAGCAGTTCCGCCCAGCGGGATTACAATGAGCAGTTCTTC.

This rearrangement joins TRBV10-1 to TRBJ2-7, with unresolved D. The CDR3 is made up of 17 amino acids. Trimming took 4 bases from V and 0 from J, leaving 19 bases between them. Germline V lookup: CDR1 WNHNN, CDR2 SYGVQD (reference sequence). The CDR3: CASSGAHFAATSYEQYF. CDR3 sequence (DNA): TGCGCCAGCAGTGGAGCCCATTTCGCTGCGACCTCCTACGAGCAGTACTTC.

The chain links TRBV5-1 to TRBJ2-1, with D hard to call. Germline V gene lookup returns CDR1 SGHRS and CDR2 YFSETQ. V was trimmed by 0 bases and J by 0 bases, leaving 7 bases between them. The CDR3 totals 15 residues. The DNA for the CDR3 is TGCGCCAGCAGCTTGGCCTCCAGCTCCTACAATGAGCAGTTCTTC. Protein: CASSLASSSYNEQFF.

This sequence joins TRBV9 and TRBJ2-3, with 8 nucleotides matching TRBD2. The V and J ends lost 3 bases and 11 bases, in that order; junction bases with no gene match: 23. The CDR3 contains 18 residues. Per the germline V gene, CDR1 is SGDLS and CDR2 is YYNGEE. This CDR3 reads CASSASIPGLEGPIMQYF. CDR3 DNA sequence: TGTGCCAGCAGCGCGTCAATCCCGGGACTAGAGGGCCCTATTATGCAGTATTTT.

There are a few counts of this clone. The chain recombines TRBV28 with TRBJ2-7; TRBD2 is a possible D gene (6 bases). With 2 bases removed from V and 4 bases from J, the gap between germline ends came to 18 bases. From germline, CDR1 is MDHEN and CDR2 SYDVKM. The CDR3 length is 16 residues. CDR3 protein: CASSLMGTGSLYEQYF. The DNA of the CDR3 is TGTGCCAGCAGTTTAATGGGGACCGGGAGCCTATACGAGCAGTACTTC. The full variable domain, its missing parts supplied by reference TRBV28 and TRBJ2-7, is DVKVTQSSRYLVKRTGEKVFLECVQDMDHENMFWYRQDPGLGLRLIYFSYDVKMKEKGDIPEGYSVSREKKERFSLILESASTNQTSMYLCASSLMGTGSLYEQYFGPGTRLTVT.

Worth noting for this clone: In the same sample, other DNA sequences code for this CDR3. Here the CDR3 reads CASSAGGTIYF. DNA of the CDR3: TGTGCCAGCAGCGCGGGAGGTACCATATATTTT. V usage is TRBV9 and J usage is TRBJ1-3; no definite D call. This CDR3 has 11 amino acids. Trimming cost V 3 bases and J 10 bases, with 8 bases left between them. Germline V lookup: CDR1 SGDLS, CDR2 YYNGEE.

The chain combines TRBV2 with TRBJ2-7, with 8 bases lining up with TRBD2. In germline, CDR1 is SNHLY, CDR2 FYNNEI. Trimming cost V 4 bases and J 3 bases; bases outside gene matches: 8. This CDR3 contains 15 residues. CDR3 DNA: TGTGCCAGCAGTGGAAGCGGGAGAGGGGACTACGAGCAGTACTTC. This codes for CASSGSGRGDYEQYF.

For this clone: A read error may produce the germline difference seen at one junction end. J is TRBJ2-5 and V is TRBV5-3; 7 nucleotides line up with TRBD2. TRBV5-3 falls under the ORF class, with uncertain function. CDR3 length: 15 amino acids. CDR3 sequence: CASSLGSSGKETQYF. The CDR3 region has the DNA TGTGCCAGCAGCTTGGGGTCTAGCGGAAAAGAGACCCAGTACTTC.

This clone was seen ten or more times. The CDR3 loop reads CASSSSSLGTHYEQYF. The CDR3 bases are TGTGCCAGCAGCTCCTCTTCCCTCGGGACCCACTACGAGCAGTACTTC. The chain joins TRBV11-2 to TRBJ2-7; D tentatively fits TRBD1 or TRBD2 (5 bases each). Per the germline V gene, CDR1 is SGHAT and CDR2 is FQNNGV. The CDR3 runs 16 residues. The V end was cut by 4 bases, the J end by 3 bases, with 19 bases between.

This clone appeared once. The rearrangement joins TRBV11-2 to TRBJ1-1; 8 nucleotides line up with TRBD1. The germline V gene has CDR1 SGHAT and CDR2 FQNNGV. CDR3 length: 16 residues. The V gene end was trimmed by 4 bases and the J gene end by 0 bases; junction bases not matched to a gene: 7. As DNA, the CDR3 is TGTGCCAGCAGCTCCTTAAGACAGGGGATGAACACTGAAGCTTTCTTT. As protein: CASSSLRQGMNTEAFF.

The genes are TRBV30 and TRBJ1-2; D is possibly TRBD1 (5 bases). Trimming pared 3 bases from V and 2 bases from J, leaving 16 bases between. Germline CDR1 and CDR2: GTSNPN and SVGIG (reference sequence). The CDR3 totals 15 residues. The CDR3 protein is CAWSGGGRSNYGYTF. CDR3 bases: TGTGCCTGGAGCGGGGGGGGACGGTCCAACTATGGCTACACCTTC.

This clone was observed a single time. This chain links TRBV11-1 with TRBJ2-7, with D maybe TRBD1 (8 bases). V lost 1 base and J lost 0, with 19 bases in between. The germline gives CDR1 SGHAT, CDR2 FQDESV (reference sequence). The CDR3 is 18 residues long. This CDR3 is CASSLVGLQGGSSYEQYF. DNA of the CDR3: TGTGCCAGCAGCTTAGTCGGCCTACAGGGGGGGTCCTCCTACGAGCAGTACTTC.

This clone came up a few times. J is TRBJ2-5 and V is TRBV7-2; weak D call: TRBD1 (5 bases). This CDR3 region has 13 residues. The V gene's germline CDR1 is SGHTA and CDR2 FQGNSA. Trimming stripped 3 bases from V and 3 bases from J, with 8 bases between. Written as DNA, the CDR3 is TGTGCCAGCAGCTTCCAGGGAAAAGAGACCCAGTACTTC. Encoded protein: CASSFQGKETQYF.

The rearrangement uses TRBV28 and TRBJ2-7; no reliable D call. V lost 9 bases and J 3 bases, leaving 9 bases between the germline ends. The germline CDR1 and CDR2 sequences are MDHEN and SYDVKM. The CDR3 is 11 residues long. CDR3 protein: CASTDLYEQYF. The CDR3 DNA reads TGTGCCAGTACGGATCTCTACGAGCAGTACTTC.

A note on this clone: A single base separates this from a much larger clone, so it may be a read error. The V call is TRBV7-2, the J call TRBJ1-2; 11 bases are a match to TRBD1. CDR1 SGHTA and CDR2 FQGNSA come from the germline V gene. The CDR3 length is 14 residues. This CDR3 reads CASSLVGQGGGYIF. For the CDR3, the DNA is TGTGCCAGCAGCTTAGTGGGACAGGGGGGTGGCTACATCTTC.

This sequence joins TRBV9 and TRBJ1-3; a possible D gene is TRBD1 (5 bases). V was trimmed by 3 bases and J by 4 bases, leaving 14 bases between them. The CDR3 loop spans 15 amino acids. The germline V gene has CDR1 SGDLS and CDR2 YYNGEE. CDR3 bases: TGTGCCAGCAGCGGTACAGGTTTGTCCGGAAACACCATATATTTT. Translation gives CASSGTGLSGNTIYF.

This clone has a single count. The chain uses TRBV29-1 and TRBJ2-7; D could derive from TRBD1 or TRBD2 (5 bases each). This CDR3 has 12 amino acids. Trimming removed 2 bases at V and 5 bases at J, with 10 bases between. The germline gives CDR1 SQVTM, CDR2 ANQGSEA. This chain's CDR3 is CSVEQGADEQYF. The DNA for the CDR3 is TGCAGCGTTGAACAGGGAGCAGACGAGCAGTACTTC.

The chain employs TRBV7-2 and TRBJ2-7; 8 nucleotides agree with TRBD1. The CDR3 length is 13 residues. V gave up 4 bases and J gave up 6 bases; unmatched junction bases: 5. Per the germline V gene, CDR1 is SGHTA and CDR2 is FQGNSA. CDR3 loop: CASSSRTGREQYF. The CDR3 DNA sequence: TGTGCCAGCAGCTCTCGGACAGGGCGCGAGCAGTACTTC.

This clone was detected only once. The V gene is TRBV2, the J gene TRBJ1-1, with a possible D match to TRBD1 (6 bases). The ends were cut back, 4 bases at V and 1 base at J, with 13 bases in the middle. Germline values: CDR1 SNHLY, CDR2 FYNNEI. The CDR3 extends over 15 amino acids. CDR3 in DNA: TGTGCCAGCAGTGCAACAGGGCGGGGGAACACTGAAGCTTTCTTT. Protein sequence: CASSATGRGNTEAFF.